This T cell receptor (beta chain) was retrieved from a study of blood T cells in healthy people across ages. In terms of origin and age, donors were healthy Caucasian individuals from Russia aged about 6 to 90. A J-beta primer mix and a sample-barcoded 5' primer were used in a second PCR of about 7 to 12 cycles. TCRdb passed the 5' RACE reads through MiXCR, listing each CDR3 protein once. The sample holds 1.5 million to 2 million distinct CDR3 sequences, 49% seen once. About this clonotype itself: Its antigen is unknown. Germline is not matched at one junction end, which may reflect a read error.

Findings and caveats of the study: Unsorted PBMC material precluded a definitive naive versus antigen-experienced comparison.

This TCR derives from a middle-aged woman in good health. The sequencing sample was made of blood.

CDR3 protein: CSGLRASTGTQYF. CDR3 nucleotides: TGCAGCGGTTTGAGGGCTAGCACAGGTACGCAGTATTTT. This chain uses TRBV29-1 with TRBJ2-3; TRBD1 or TRBD2 may be the D gene (5 bases each). The CDR3 runs 13 residues. The germline V gene has CDR1 SQVTM and CDR2 ANQGSEA.